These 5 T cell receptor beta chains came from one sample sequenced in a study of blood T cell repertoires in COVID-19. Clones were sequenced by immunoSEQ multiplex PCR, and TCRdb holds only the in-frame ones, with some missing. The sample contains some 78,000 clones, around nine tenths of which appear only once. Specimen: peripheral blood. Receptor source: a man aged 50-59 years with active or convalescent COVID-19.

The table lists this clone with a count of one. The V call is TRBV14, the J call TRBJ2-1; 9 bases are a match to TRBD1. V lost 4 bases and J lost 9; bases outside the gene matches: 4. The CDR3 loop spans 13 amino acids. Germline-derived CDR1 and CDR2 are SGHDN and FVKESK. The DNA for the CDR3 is TGTGCCAGCAGCCCACAGGGGGCGGGTGAGCAGTTCTTC. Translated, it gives CASSPQGAGEQFF.

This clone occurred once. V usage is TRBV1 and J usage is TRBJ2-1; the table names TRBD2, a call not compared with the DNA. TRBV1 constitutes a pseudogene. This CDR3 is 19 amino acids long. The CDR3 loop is CTSSQARTSGGVGYNEQFF. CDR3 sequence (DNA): TGCACCAGCAGCCAAGCTCGGACTAGCGGGGGGGTGGGCTACAATGAGCAGTTCTTC.

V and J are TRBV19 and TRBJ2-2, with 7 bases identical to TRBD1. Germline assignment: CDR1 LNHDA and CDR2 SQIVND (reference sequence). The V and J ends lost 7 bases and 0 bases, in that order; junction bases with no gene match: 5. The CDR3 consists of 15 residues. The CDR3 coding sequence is TGTGCCAGTATTGAGGGGGCCCCGAACACCGGGGAGCTGTTTTTT. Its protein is CASIEGAPNTGELFF.

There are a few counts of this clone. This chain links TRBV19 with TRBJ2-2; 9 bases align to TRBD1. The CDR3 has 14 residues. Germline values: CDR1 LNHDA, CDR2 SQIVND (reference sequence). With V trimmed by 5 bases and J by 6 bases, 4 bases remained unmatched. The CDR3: CASSEGQGAGELFF. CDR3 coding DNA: TGTGCCAGTAGTGAGGGACAGGGAGCCGGGGAGCTGTTTTTT.

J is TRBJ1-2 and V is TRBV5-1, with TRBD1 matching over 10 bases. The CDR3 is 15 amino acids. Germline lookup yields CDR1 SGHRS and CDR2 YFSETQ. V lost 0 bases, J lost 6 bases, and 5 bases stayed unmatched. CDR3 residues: CASSLGDRGKDGYTF. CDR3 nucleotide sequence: TGCGCCAGCAGCTTGGGGGACAGGGGCAAGGATGGCTACACCTTC.